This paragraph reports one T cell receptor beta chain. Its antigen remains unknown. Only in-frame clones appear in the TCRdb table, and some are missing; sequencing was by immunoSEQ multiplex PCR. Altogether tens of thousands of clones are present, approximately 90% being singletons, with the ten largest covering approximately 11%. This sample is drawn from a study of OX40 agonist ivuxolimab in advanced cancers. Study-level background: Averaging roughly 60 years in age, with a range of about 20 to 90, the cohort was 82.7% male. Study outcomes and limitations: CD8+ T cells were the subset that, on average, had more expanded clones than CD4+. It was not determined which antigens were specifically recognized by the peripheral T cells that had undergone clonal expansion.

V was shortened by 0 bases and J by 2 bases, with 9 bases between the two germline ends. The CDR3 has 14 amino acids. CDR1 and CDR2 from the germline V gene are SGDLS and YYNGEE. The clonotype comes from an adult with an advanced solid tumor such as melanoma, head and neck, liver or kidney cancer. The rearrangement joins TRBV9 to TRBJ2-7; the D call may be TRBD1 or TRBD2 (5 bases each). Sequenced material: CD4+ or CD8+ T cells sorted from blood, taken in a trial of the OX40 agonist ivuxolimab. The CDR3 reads CASSVGTGPYEQYF. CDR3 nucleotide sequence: TGTGCCAGCAGCGTAGGGACGGGGCCCTACGAGCAGTACTTC.